The 14 T cell receptor beta chains in this list originate from one sample, sequenced in a study of memory CD4+ T cells and cytomegalovirus serostatus. Data came from immunoSEQ multiplex PCR; TCRdb stores just in-frame clones and leaves some out. The sample lists tens of thousands of clones, roughly 80% seen once, with approximately 0.81% in the top ten. Single viable CD3+CD4+CD8-CD45RO+ cells were sorted as the memory CD4+ T cells. The sample comprised memory CD4+ T cells from blood. The receptors here all came from an adult in good health and CMV-seronegative.

The V and J genes are TRBV9 and TRBJ2-1; no clear D. The CDR3 length is 14 residues. Germline CDR1 reads SGDLS; CDR2 reads YYNGEE. V was pared by 0 bases and J by 10 bases, with 14 bases between. CDR3 in DNA: TGTGCCAGCAGCGTAGTATCGGGCGTAGTGGAGCAGTTCTTC. Translated: CASSVVSGVVEQFF.

In this sample, this clone turned up a few times. This chain joins TRBV5-6 and TRBJ1-6; D is unclear. The CDR3 contains 12 residues. The V gene lost 1 base and the J gene lost 13 bases, with 9 bases spanning the gap. Germline CDR1 and CDR2: SGHDT and YYEEEE. The CDR3: CASSLWRSPLHF. As DNA, the CDR3 is TGTGCCAGCAGCTTGTGGCGCTCCCCCCTCCACTTT. Full variable domain (rest looked up from reference TRBV5-6 and TRBJ1-6): DAGVTQSPTHLIKTRGQQVTLRCSPKSGHDTVSWYQQALGQGPQFIFQYYEEEERQRGNFPDRFSGHQFPNYSSELNVNALLLGDSALYLCASSLWRSPLHFGNGTRLTVT.

This chain connects TRBV6-6 to TRBJ1-1; no clear D. Per the germline V gene, CDR1 is MNHNY and CDR2 is SVGAGI (reference sequence). This CDR3 has 16 residues. V lost 2 bases and J 1 base, leaving 14 bases between the germline ends. The CDR3 loop is CASSYPTDIGNTEAFF. The CDR3 DNA is TGTGCCAGCAGTTACCCTACTGACATCGGGAACACTGAAGCTTTCTTT.

V is TRBV7-9 and J is TRBJ2-7; 7 nucleotides match TRBD1. Germline loops: CDR1 SEHNR, CDR2 FQNEAQ (reference sequence). The CDR3 runs to 13 residues. Germline trimming cut 0 bases from V and 5 bases from J; bases unmatched to any gene: 1. CDR3 region: CASSLAGGDEQYF. CDR3 in DNA: TGTGCCAGCAGCTTAGCAGGGGGCGACGAGCAGTACTTC. The complete variable domain, with remaining parts taken from reference TRBV7-9 and TRBJ2-7, reads DTGVSQNPRHKITKRGQNVTFRCDPISEHNRLYWYRQTLGQGPEFLTYFQNEAQLEKSRLLSDRFSAERPKGSFSTLEIQRTEQGDSAMYLCASSLAGGDEQYFGPGTRLTVT.

This chain links TRBV2 with TRBJ2-7; TRBD2 aligns across 7 bases. The CDR3 is made up of 16 amino acids. Looked up from germline, CDR1 is SNHLY and CDR2 is FYNNEI. Losses at the gene ends were 5 bases for V and 3 bases for J; bases not matched to a gene: 13. The DNA of the CDR3 is TGTGCCAGCAGTCCCTCGTGGGCGGGAGTGGGCTACGAGCAGTACTTC. It encodes CASSPSWAGVGYEQYF.

The rearrangement uses TRBV10-2 and TRBJ1-6; possibly TRBD1 for D (5 bases). V was trimmed by 3 bases and J by 2 bases, leaving 8 bases between them. Germline CDR1 is WSHSY and CDR2 is SAAADI. The CDR3 loop spans 15 amino acids. CDR3 region: CASSERGPYNSPLHF. CDR3 bases: TGCGCCAGCAGTGAAAGGGGACCCTATAATTCACCCCTCCACTTT.

This chain links TRBV7-6 with TRBJ1-5; D gene uncertain. This CDR3 region has 13 residues. Germline assignment: CDR1 SGHVS and CDR2 FNYEAQ. Deletions cut 5 bases from V and 5 bases from J, with 10 bases between. The CDR3, as DNA: TGTGCCAGCAGCCTGGACCGCGATCAGCCCCAGCATTTT. Protein product: CASSLDRDQPQHF.

Remarks on this clone: A junction boundary mismatches the germline segment, possibly from a read error. The genes are TRBV6-5 and TRBJ2-2; no firm D call. This CDR3 has 16 residues. Germline loops: CDR1 MNHEY, CDR2 SVGAGI. The CDR3 loop reads CASIYSSNLNTGELFF. The CDR3 nucleotides read TGTGCCAGCATTTACAGCTCGAACCTTAACACCGGGGAGCTGTTTTTT.

V gene TRBV6-6 combines with J gene TRBJ2-7; D remains unclear. The germline V gene encodes CDR1 MNHNY and CDR2 SVGAGI (reference sequence). The CDR3 is 13 amino acids. V was trimmed by 6 bases and J by 3 bases, leaving 12 bases between them. The CDR3 here is CASRAQNSYEQYF. Written as DNA, the CDR3 is TGTGCCAGCAGGGCCCAGAACAGCTACGAGCAGTACTTC.

The chain combines TRBV19 with TRBJ2-1; TRBD2 aligns across 14 bases. Trimming at V came to 6 bases and at J to 0 bases, leaving 19 bases not matched to a gene. CDR3 length equals 22 residues. Per germline, CDR1 LNHDA and CDR2 SQIVND (reference sequence). This chain's CDR3 is CASSQTSGGAFISPSSYNEQFF. In DNA, the CDR3 is TGTGCCAGTAGCCAGACTAGCGGGGGGGCCTTTATCTCCCCCAGCTCCTACAATGAGCAGTTCTTC. The whole variable domain, remainder taken from reference TRBV19 and TRBJ2-1, is DGGITQSPKYLFRKEGQNVTLSCEQNLNHDAMYWYRQDPGQGLRLIYYSQIVNDFQKGDIAEGYSVSREKKESFPLTVTSAQKNPTAFYLCASSQTSGGAFISPSSYNEQFFGPGTRLTVL.

Only one count was recorded for this clone. V usage is TRBV7-9 and J usage is TRBJ2-5; 10 nucleotides align to TRBD2. The ends lost 4 bases at V and 5 bases at J; junction bases unmatched: 7. This CDR3 is built from 15 residues. Germline V gene lookup returns CDR1 SEHNR and CDR2 FQNEAQ (reference sequence). CDR3 in amino acids: CASSSERGGDETQYF. The CDR3 DNA is TGTGCCAGCAGCTCAGAGCGGGGGGGCGATGAGACCCAGTACTTC.

This clone was seen only a few times. J is TRBJ1-2 and V is TRBV18; possibly TRBD1 for D (6 bases). The CDR3 sequence is 16 residues long. Trimming removed 2 bases at V and 2 bases at J, with 15 bases between. CDR1 is KGHSH and CDR2 is LQKENI in the germline V gene. The CDR3: CASSPMTGGGNYGYTF. The DNA of the CDR3 is TGTGCCAGCTCACCAATGACAGGTGGCGGGAACTATGGCTACACCTTC. Full variable domain (rest looked up from reference TRBV18 and TRBJ1-2): NAGVMQNPRHLVRRRGQEARLRCSPMKGHSHVYWYRQLPEEGLKFMVYLQKENIIDESGMPKERFSAEFPKEGPSILRIQQVVRGDSAAYFCASSPMTGGGNYGYTFGSGTRLTVV.

This clone was recorded at least ten times. V gene TRBV2 combines with J gene TRBJ2-1; D may correspond to TRBD1 or TRBD2 (5 bases each). This CDR3 has 15 amino acids. Germline V gives CDR1 SNHLY, CDR2 FYNNEI. V was cut by 6 bases and J by 0 bases, with 12 bases left in between. The CDR3 here is CASRAIGASYNEQFF. The DNA for the CDR3 is TGTGCCAGCAGGGCCATCGGGGCCTCCTACAATGAGCAGTTCTTC. The full variable domain, completed using reference TRBV2 and TRBJ2-1, is EPEVTQTPSHQVTQMGQEVILRCVPISNHLYFYWYRQILGQKVEFLVSFYNNEISEKSEIFDDQFSVERPDGSNFTLKIRSTKLEDSAMYFCASRAIGASYNEQFFGPGTRLTVL.

CDR3 sequence: CASSLGTSGRGGGETQYF. In DNA, the CDR3 is TGTGCCAGCAGTCTCGGGACTAGCGGGAGGGGCGGGGGAGAGACCCAGTACTTC. The chain carries TRBV27 and TRBJ2-5; 16 bases are a match to TRBD2. The CDR3 runs to 18 residues. The J segment lost 4 bases and the V segment lost 5 bases, leaving 10 bases of the junction unmatched. Germline lookup yields CDR1 MNHEY and CDR2 SMNVEV (reference sequence).